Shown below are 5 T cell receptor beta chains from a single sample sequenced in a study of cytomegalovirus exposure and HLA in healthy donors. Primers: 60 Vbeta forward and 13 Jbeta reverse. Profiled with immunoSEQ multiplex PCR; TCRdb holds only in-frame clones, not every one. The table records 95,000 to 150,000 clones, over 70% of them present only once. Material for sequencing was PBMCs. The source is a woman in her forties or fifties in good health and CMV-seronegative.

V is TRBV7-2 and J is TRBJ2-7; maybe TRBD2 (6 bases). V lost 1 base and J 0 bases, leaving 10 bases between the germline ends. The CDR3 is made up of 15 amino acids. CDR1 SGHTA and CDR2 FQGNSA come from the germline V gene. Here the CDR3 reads CASSLERGSSYEQYF. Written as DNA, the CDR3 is TGTGCCAGCAGCTTAGAACGGGGGAGCTCCTACGAGCAGTACTTC.

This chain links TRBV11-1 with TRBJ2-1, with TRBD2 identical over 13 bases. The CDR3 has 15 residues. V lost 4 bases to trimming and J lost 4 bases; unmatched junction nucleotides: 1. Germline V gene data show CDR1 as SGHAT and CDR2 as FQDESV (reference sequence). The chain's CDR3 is CASSSGLAGYNEQFF. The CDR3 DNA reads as TGTGCCAGCAGCTCGGGACTAGCGGGGTACAATGAGCAGTTCTTC.

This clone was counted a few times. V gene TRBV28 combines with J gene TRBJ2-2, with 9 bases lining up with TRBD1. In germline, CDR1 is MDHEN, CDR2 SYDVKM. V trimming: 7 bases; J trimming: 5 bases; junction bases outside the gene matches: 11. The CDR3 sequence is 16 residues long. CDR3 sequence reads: CASNLLGTGRTGELFF. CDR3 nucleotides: TGTGCCAGCAACCTACTCGGGACAGGGCGGACCGGGGAGCTGTTTTTT.

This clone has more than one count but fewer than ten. The CDR3 nucleotides read TGTGCCAGCAGCTTCCGGGACTACTCCTACGAGCAGTACTTC. Amino acid sequence: CASSFRDYSYEQYF. The V call is TRBV11-1, the J call TRBJ2-7; 7 nucleotides match TRBD2. Germline values: CDR1 SGHAT, CDR2 FQDESV (reference sequence). Losses at the gene ends were 3 bases for V and 0 bases for J; bases not matched to a gene: 2. The CDR3 covers 14 residues.

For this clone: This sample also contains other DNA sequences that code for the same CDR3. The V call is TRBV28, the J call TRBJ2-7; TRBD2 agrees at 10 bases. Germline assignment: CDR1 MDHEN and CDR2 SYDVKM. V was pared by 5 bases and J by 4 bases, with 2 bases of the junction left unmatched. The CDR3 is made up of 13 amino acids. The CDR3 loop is CASSLAGVYEQYF. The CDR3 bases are TGTGCCAGCAGTCTAGCGGGAGTATACGAGCAGTACTTC.